This T cell receptor beta chain was recorded in a study of patients and donors after allogeneic stem cell transplantation. TCRdb used MiXCR to reprocess the RT-PCR reads, holding one entry per CDR3 protein. This table has about 410,000 distinct CDR3 sequences, more than 15% appearing once. The sequence was collected from a human donor who was either an allogeneic HSCT recipient or a stem cell or donor lymphocyte infusion donor (not recorded which). It is not recorded whose cells these are; they may come from a transplant donor. Specimen: blood, either unsorted or a sorted T cell fraction (not recorded which).

CDR3: CASSYLPGHNTGELFF. CDR3 DNA: TGTGCCAGCAGTTACCTTCCGGGACACAACACCGGGGAGCTGTTTTTT. The chain has TRBV6-5 and TRBJ2-2; D may be TRBD1 (6 bases). Germline CDR1 is MNHEY and CDR2 is SVGAGI. The CDR3 has 16 amino acids. V lost 2 bases, J lost 2 bases, and 12 bases lay in between.